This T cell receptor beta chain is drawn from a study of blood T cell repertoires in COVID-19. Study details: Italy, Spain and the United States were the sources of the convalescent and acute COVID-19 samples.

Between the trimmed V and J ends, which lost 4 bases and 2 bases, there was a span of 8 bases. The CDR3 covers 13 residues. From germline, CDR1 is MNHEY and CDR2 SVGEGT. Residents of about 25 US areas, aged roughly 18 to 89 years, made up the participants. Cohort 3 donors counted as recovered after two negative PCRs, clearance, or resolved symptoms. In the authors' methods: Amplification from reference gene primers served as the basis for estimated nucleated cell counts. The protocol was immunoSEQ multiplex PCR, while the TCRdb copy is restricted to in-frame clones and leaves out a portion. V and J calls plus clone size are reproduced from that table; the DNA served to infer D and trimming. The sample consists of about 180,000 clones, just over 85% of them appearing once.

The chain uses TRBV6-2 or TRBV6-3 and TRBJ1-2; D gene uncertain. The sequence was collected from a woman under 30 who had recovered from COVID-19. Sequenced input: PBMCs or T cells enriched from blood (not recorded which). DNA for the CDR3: TGTGCCAGCAGTTCTTCCCCGAACTATGGCTACACCTTC. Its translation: CASSSSPNYGYTF.